This T cell receptor (beta chain) was sequenced during a study of T cells in Graves' hyperthyroidism and ophthalmopathy. Study conclusions and caveats: Separating ophthalmopathy from stable hyperthyroidism was achieved by a 13 V-J model. Most clonotypes expanded in thyroid above 0.001 were likewise present in blood.

RNA transcripts were the template for amplifying TCR beta CDR3 regions. A first-round RT-PCR of the TCR CDR3 used the HTBI primer set. TCRdb reanalysed the multiplex PCR reads using MiXCR and keeps one entry per CDR3 protein. The table includes hundreds of thousands of distinct CDR3 sequences, nearly 45% detected once. Patients having uncontrolled infection, another autoimmune disease, pregnancy or lactation were not included. Regarding this clonotype: The antigen is not known.

The sequencing sample was made of peripheral blood or thyroid tissue (not recorded which). The source of this sequence is an adult man with Graves' disease, either hyperthyroidism or ophthalmopathy (not recorded which).

As DNA, the CDR3 is TGTGCCAGCAGCCGCCCTGACAGGCGGAATGAAAAACTGTTTTTT. It codes for CASSRPDRRNEKLFF. The chain has TRBV7-6 and TRBJ1-4; D is perhaps TRBD1 (6 bases). Germline V lookup: CDR1 SGHVS, CDR2 FNYEAQ. The germline V and J ends were trimmed by 5 bases and 5 bases, with 15 bases remaining between them. This CDR3 has 15 amino acids.